These 8 T cell receptor beta chains were sequenced from one sample in a study of T cell responses to AZD1222 COVID-19 vaccine. Libraries were prepared by immunoSEQ multiplex PCR; TCRdb keeps only in-frame clonotypes and omits some of them. The sample lists some 96,000 clones; around 90% were seen once. Specimen: peripheral blood, collected on day 0 of AZD1222 vaccination. The receptors originated from an adult in good health.

The gene calls are TRBV11-3 and TRBJ2-7; 7 bases line up with TRBD1. Losses at the gene ends were 5 bases for V and 0 bases for J; bases not matched to a gene: 7. The CDR3 extends over 15 amino acids. Germline V gives CDR1 SGHNT, CDR2 YENEEA. CDR3 bases: TGTGCCAGCAGCAGAGGGGGCCATGGCTCCTACGAGCAGTACTTC. Its protein is CASSRGGHGSYEQYF.

The chain uses TRBV6-6 and TRBJ1-3, with TRBD1 matching 7 bases. Germline V lookup: CDR1 MNHNY, CDR2 SVGAGI (reference sequence). CDR3 length: 16 residues. The ends lost 3 bases at V and 5 bases at J; junction bases unmatched: 10. CDR3: CASSYSPGGNRNTIYF. CDR3 DNA: TGTGCCAGCAGTTATTCCCCAGGGGGGAACCGAAACACCATATATTTT.

This sequence joins TRBV10-1 and TRBJ2-5, with TRBD2 matching over 9 bases. J lost 5 bases, V lost 5 bases, and 6 bases had no gene match. Germline V lookup: CDR1 WNHNN, CDR2 SYGVQD (reference sequence). This CDR3 region has 14 residues. The CDR3 loop reads CASSSREGGETQYF. Here the CDR3 DNA reads TGCGCCAGCAGTTCGCGGGAGGGCGGCGAGACCCAGTACTTC.

This clone was seen once. The chain joins TRBV2 to TRBJ1-5; D is unresolved. CDR3 length: 14 residues. Trimming removed 3 bases at V and 7 bases at J, with 13 bases between. Per the germline V gene, CDR1 is SNHLY and CDR2 is FYNNEI. The CDR3 bases are TGTGCCAGCAGTGAGGAGGGTAGTCAGCAGCCCCAGCATTTT. Protein sequence: CASSEEGSQQPQHF. The variable domain in full, with the rest retrieved from reference TRBV2 and TRBJ1-5, is EPEVTQTPSHQVTQMGQEVILRCVPISNHLYFYWYRQILGQKVEFLVSFYNNEISEKSEIFDDQFSVERPDGSNFTLKIRSTKLEDSAMYFCASSEEGSQQPQHFGDGTRLSIL.

The V gene is TRBV6-1, the J gene TRBJ2-7, with 8 nucleotides matching TRBD1. CDR1 and CDR2 from the germline V gene are MNHNS and SASEGT. The CDR3 is 14 amino acids. The ends lost 1 base at V and 4 bases at J; junction bases unmatched: 3. CDR3 residues: CASSEGTGMYEQYF. The CDR3 DNA is TGTGCCAGCAGTGAAGGGACAGGGATGTACGAGCAGTACTTC.

The CDR3 DNA follows: TGTGCCAGCAGTTGGATCTCTGGAAACACCATATATTTT. This sequence encodes CASSWISGNTIYF. The chain carries TRBV6-5 and TRBJ1-3; no reliable D call. This CDR3 comprises 13 residues. From germline, CDR1 is MNHEY and CDR2 SVGAGI. The V gene lost 4 bases and the J gene lost 0 bases, with 4 bases spanning the gap.

The rearrangement uses TRBV2 and TRBJ1-6; D remains unclear. V was pared by 7 bases and J by 14 bases, with 15 bases between. The germline CDR1 and CDR2 sequences are SNHLY and FYNNEI. The CDR3 loop spans 12 amino acids. CDR3 sequence: CASTRTGMALHF. Here the CDR3 DNA reads TGTGCCAGCACTCGGACGGGGATGGCCCTCCACTTT.

The count of this clone is one. J is TRBJ1-1 and V is TRBV7-3; TRBD1 agrees at 8 bases. V was pared by 4 bases and J by 4 bases, with 5 bases of the junction left unmatched. The germline CDR1 and CDR2 sequences are SGHTA and FQGTGA. The CDR3 runs to 14 residues. This CDR3 reads CASSSQGGVTEAFF. CDR3 nucleotide sequence: TGTGCCAGCAGCTCACAGGGGGGCGTCACTGAAGCTTTCTTT.